The 18 T cell receptor beta chains listed next were all sequenced from one sample in a study of blood T cell repertoires in COVID-19. The repertoire was sequenced with immunoSEQ multiplex PCR; TCRdb's copy has only in-frame clones and lacks some. In the table there are about 62,000 clones, around nine tenths of which are singletons. The material sequenced was peripheral blood. The origin of the receptors is a human donor in a cohort sampled during active COVID-19.

This clone was observed a single time. This rearrangement joins TRBV2 to TRBJ2-2, with 9 bases lining up with TRBD2. Germline lookup yields CDR1 SNHLY and CDR2 FYNNEI. The CDR3 runs 14 residues. V was pared by 6 bases and J by 5 bases, with 4 bases of the junction left unmatched. As DNA, the CDR3 is TGTGCCAGCAGCCAGGGACTAGCTACCGGGGAGCTGTTTTTT. It translates to CASSQGLATGELFF.

CDR3 DNA: TGTGCCAGCAGCTTAACAGGGGGCAAGGGAGCTTTCTTT. As protein: CASSLTGGKGAFF. The chain recombines TRBV11-2 with TRBJ1-1; TRBD1 agrees at 9 bases. CDR1 and CDR2 from the germline V gene are SGHAT and FQNNGV. CDR3 size: 13 residues. The V segment lost 2 bases and the J segment 10 bases; nucleotides outside the gene matches: 5. Full variable domain (rest looked up from reference TRBV11-2 and TRBJ1-1): EAGVAQSPRYKIIEKRQSVAFWCNPISGHATLYWYQQILGQGPKLLIQFQNNGVVDDSQLPKDRFSAERLKGVDSTLKIQPAKLEDSAVYLCASSLTGGKGAFFGQGTRLTVV.

The genes are TRBV19 and TRBJ1-1, with 9 bases identical to TRBD1. The V segment lost 8 bases and the J segment 1 base; nucleotides outside the gene matches: 11. The germline CDR1 and CDR2 sequences are LNHDA and SQIVND (reference sequence). The CDR3 is made up of 16 amino acids. CDR3 sequence (DNA): TGTGCCAGTGGCCGGGACAGGGAAAGTCCGAACACTGAAGCTTTCTTT. This codes for CASGRDRESPNTEAFF. Together with reference TRBV19 and TRBJ1-1, the CDR3 gives the full variable domain: DGGITQSPKYLFRKEGQNVTLSCEQNLNHDAMYWYRQDPGQGLRLIYYSQIVNDFQKGDIAEGYSVSREKKESFPLTVTSAQKNPTAFYLCASGRDRESPNTEAFFGQGTRLTVV.

This sequence joins TRBV9 and TRBJ2-7; 7 nucleotides line up with TRBD2. Per the germline V gene, CDR1 is SGDLS and CDR2 is YYNGEE. V lost 1 base, J lost 5 bases, and 6 bases stayed unmatched. CDR3 size: 14 residues. The CDR3 loop is CASSVSGISDEQYF. CDR3 bases: TGTGCCAGCAGCGTAAGCGGGATTAGCGACGAGCAGTACTTC.

The genes are TRBV11-2 and TRBJ2-2; 8 nucleotides align to TRBD1. The V gene end was trimmed by 2 bases and the J gene end by 0 bases; junction bases not matched to a gene: 11. CDR1 and CDR2 (germline): SGHAT, FQNNGV. The CDR3 contains 19 residues. CDR3 sequence reads: CASSLRRTAGGANTGELFF. The CDR3, as DNA: TGTGCCAGCAGCTTAAGGAGGACCGCAGGGGGCGCGAACACCGGGGAGCTGTTTTTT.

J is TRBJ1-5 and V is TRBV6-6; 9 bases are a match to TRBD1. J lost 5 bases, V lost 5 bases, and 1 base had no gene match. CDR1 is MNHNY, CDR2 SVGAGI, per germline (reference sequence). The CDR3 contains 13 residues. CDR3 loop: CASSGQGHQPQHF. In DNA, the CDR3 is TGTGCCAGCAGTGGACAGGGGCATCAGCCCCAGCATTTT.

V usage is TRBV6-2 or TRBV6-3 and J usage is TRBJ2-3; D perhaps matches TRBD1 (5 bases). Germline V gene data show CDR1 as MNHEY and CDR2 as SVGEGT. There are 15 residues in the CDR3. V lost 5 bases and J lost 0, with 12 bases in between. CDR3 residues: CASSPYDSSTDTQYF. The CDR3 nucleotides are TGTGCCAGCAGTCCCTACGACAGCAGCACAGATACGCAGTATTTT.

The chain uses TRBV7-9 and TRBJ1-2; possible D gene TRBD1, 6 bases. The CDR3 spans 13 residues. Germline loops: CDR1 SEHNR, CDR2 FQNEAQ (reference sequence). Trimming left V 3 bases short and J 4 bases short, with 9 bases between. The CDR3 loop reads CASSLAGAYGYTF. The DNA for the CDR3 is TGTGCCAGCAGCTTGGCGGGGGCCTATGGCTACACCTTC.

The V call is TRBV5-4, the J call TRBJ2-2, with D possibly matching TRBD2 (6 bases). CDR1 is SGHNT and CDR2 is YYREEE in the germline V gene (reference sequence). Trimming left V 2 bases short and J 2 bases short, with 13 bases between. The CDR3 is 16 amino acids. The CDR3 loop is CASSLFSGINTGELFF. Written as DNA, the CDR3 is TGTGCCAGCAGCTTATTTAGCGGTATAAACACCGGGGAGCTGTTTTTT. Full variable domain (remainder filled in from reference TRBV5-4 and TRBJ2-2): ETGVTQSPTHLIKTRGQQVTLRCSSQSGHNTVSWYQQALGQGPQFIFQYYREEENGRGNFPPRFSGLQFPNYSSELNVNALELDDSALYLCASSLFSGINTGELFFGEGSRLTVL.

CDR3 DNA sequence: TGTGCCAGCAGTTACAGGGACAATGAGCAGTTCTTC. The encoded protein is CASSYRDNEQFF. The J gene is TRBJ2-1, the V gene TRBV12-3 or TRBV12-4, with D perhaps TRBD1 (6 bases). This CDR3 has 12 amino acids. The germline V and J ends were trimmed by 4 bases and 5 bases, with 6 bases remaining between them.

The chain recombines TRBV4-2 with TRBJ2-1; 9 positions agree with TRBD2. Trimming cost V 3 bases and J 6 bases; bases outside gene matches: 6. Germline CDR1 and CDR2: LGHNA and YNFKEQ. The CDR3 extends over 15 amino acids. CDR3: CASSQAAGGTNEQFF. As DNA, the CDR3 is TGTGCCAGCAGCCAGGCCGCGGGGGGGACCAATGAGCAGTTCTTC.

The chain has TRBV19 and TRBJ2-3, with 8 bases fitting TRBD2. The CDR3 is 14 amino acids. J was trimmed by 0 bases and V by 8 bases; bases with no gene match: 4. From germline, CDR1 is LNHDA and CDR2 SQIVND (reference sequence). CDR3 DNA: TGTGCCAGTCCCGCTAGCGGGAGCACAGATACGCAGTATTTT. Protein: CASPASGSTDTQYF.

V and J are TRBV6-4 and TRBJ2-1, with a tentative D call TRBD2 (5 bases). The V end lost 2 bases, the J end lost 9 bases, and 11 bases lay between the germline ends. This CDR3 is 13 amino acids long. The V gene's germline CDR1 is MRHNA and CDR2 SNTAGT. CDR3 amino acids: CASSDTAESEQFF. The CDR3, as DNA: TGTGCCAGCAGTGACACAGCGGAGAGTGAGCAGTTCTTC.

The genes are TRBV12-5 and TRBJ2-5, with 8 bases fitting TRBD1. This CDR3 comprises 15 residues. Unmatched junction bases numbered 5, after V lost 2 bases and J lost 3 bases. Looked up from germline, CDR1 is LGHNT and CDR2 is FRNRAP. CDR3 nucleotide sequence: TGTGCTAGTGGTTTGTCGACGACAGGGGAAGAGACCCAGTACTTC. As protein: CASGLSTTGEETQYF.

The chain couples TRBV7-2 to TRBJ1-2; tentative D call: TRBD1 (6 bases). CDR3 length equals 13 residues. Germline CDR1 SGHTA, CDR2 FQGNSA. Trimming pared 5 bases from V and 6 bases from J, leaving 13 bases between. CDR3 in DNA: TGTGCCAGCAGCAACAGGGCAGGAAATGGCTACACCTTC. Residues: CASSNRAGNGYTF.

The chain uses TRBV7-8 and TRBJ2-7, with no clear D. V shed 7 bases and J shed 4 bases, with 17 bases lying between them. This CDR3 contains 14 residues. The germline V gene encodes CDR1 SGHVS and CDR2 FQNEAQ. The CDR3 is CASTSQASVYEQYF. In nucleotides, the CDR3 is TGTGCCAGCACATCCCAAGCGAGTGTTTACGAGCAGTACTTC.

The chain combines TRBV19 with TRBJ1-2, with D unresolved. The CDR3 has 14 amino acids. Germline CDR1 is LNHDA and CDR2 is SQIVND (reference sequence). V lost 3 bases to trimming and J lost 4 bases, with 12 bases between them. The DNA for the CDR3 is TGTGCCAGTAGTATCACCGTGTCGGGCTATGGCTACACCTTC. Translating it yields CASSITVSGYGYTF. The full variable domain, in which reference TRBV19 and TRBJ1-2 provide the parts outside the CDR3, is DGGITQSPKYLFRKEGQNVTLSCEQNLNHDAMYWYRQDPGQGLRLIYYSQIVNDFQKGDIAEGYSVSREKKESFPLTVTSAQKNPTAFYLCASSITVSGYGYTFGSGTRLTVV.

This clone appeared a single time. The rearrangement uses TRBV14 and TRBJ1-2; 8 nucleotides line up with TRBD1. With 3 bases clipped from V and 6 bases from J, the junction kept 6 bases outside the gene matches. This CDR3 has 14 residues. Germline V gene lookup returns CDR1 SGHDN and CDR2 FVKESK. The CDR3 spells CASSHGQGLDGYTF. The CDR3 DNA reads as TGTGCCAGCAGCCACGGACAGGGTCTTGATGGCTACACCTTC.